This T cell receptor (beta chain) was sequenced in a study of T cell responses to AZD1222 COVID-19 vaccine. Broader study findings: Along spike, vaccine-associated CD4 TCRs were found throughout, with dominance at 160-218 and 743-854. An increase in Spike-specific TCR breadth and depth was observed after two AZD1222 doses. Per reports, nearly half of all spike-specific TCRs target regions that are unmutated in variants.

A word on this clone: Its antigen remains unknown.

Repertoires were generated with immunoSEQ multiplex PCR, while TCRdb's copy carries only in-frame clones and drops some. The sample records about 130,000 clones, about 88% being singletons. Germline CDR1 and CDR2: LGHNA and YSLEER. J gave up 10 bases and V 0 bases, and 15 bases lay outside the gene matches. The CDR3 is 17 residues long. The sequence derives from an adult in good health. The rearrangement uses TRBV4-3 and TRBJ2-1; 7 bases are shared with TRBD2. Sequenced here: peripheral blood, sampled on day 0 of AZD1222 vaccination. Written as DNA, the CDR3 is TGCGCCAGCAGCCAAGAACTGGGCCTAGCGGAGCCCTGGGAGCAGTTCTTC. Its protein is CASSQELGLAEPWEQFF.